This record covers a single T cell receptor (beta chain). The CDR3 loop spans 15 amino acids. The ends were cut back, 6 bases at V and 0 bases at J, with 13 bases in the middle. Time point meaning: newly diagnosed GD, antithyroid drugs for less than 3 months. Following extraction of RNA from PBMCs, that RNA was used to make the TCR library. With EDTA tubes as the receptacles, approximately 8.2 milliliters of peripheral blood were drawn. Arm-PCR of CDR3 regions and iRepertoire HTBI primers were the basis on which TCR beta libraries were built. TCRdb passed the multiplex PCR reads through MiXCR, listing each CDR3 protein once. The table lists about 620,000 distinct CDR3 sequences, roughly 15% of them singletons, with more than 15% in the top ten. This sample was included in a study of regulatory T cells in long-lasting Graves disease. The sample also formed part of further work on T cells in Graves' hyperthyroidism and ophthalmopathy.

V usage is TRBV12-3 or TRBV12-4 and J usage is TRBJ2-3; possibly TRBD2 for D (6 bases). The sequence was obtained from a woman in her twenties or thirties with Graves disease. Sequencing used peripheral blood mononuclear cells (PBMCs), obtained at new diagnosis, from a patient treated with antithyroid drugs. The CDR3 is CASSKGGESTDTQYF. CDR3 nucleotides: TGTGCCAGCAGCAAAGGCGGGGAAAGCACAGATACGCAGTATTTT.